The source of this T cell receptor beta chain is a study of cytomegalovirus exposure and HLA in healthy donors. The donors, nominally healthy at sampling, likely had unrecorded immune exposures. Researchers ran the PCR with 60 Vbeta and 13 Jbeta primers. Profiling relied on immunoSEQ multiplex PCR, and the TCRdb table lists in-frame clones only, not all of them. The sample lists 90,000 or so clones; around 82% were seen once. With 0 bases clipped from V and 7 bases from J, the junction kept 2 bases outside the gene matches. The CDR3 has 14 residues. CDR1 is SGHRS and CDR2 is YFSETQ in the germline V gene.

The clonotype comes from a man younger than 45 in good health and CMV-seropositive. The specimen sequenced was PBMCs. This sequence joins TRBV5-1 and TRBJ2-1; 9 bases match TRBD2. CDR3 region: CASSLATSGNEQFF. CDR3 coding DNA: TGCGCCAGCAGCTTGGCGACTAGCGGAAATGAGCAGTTCTTC.